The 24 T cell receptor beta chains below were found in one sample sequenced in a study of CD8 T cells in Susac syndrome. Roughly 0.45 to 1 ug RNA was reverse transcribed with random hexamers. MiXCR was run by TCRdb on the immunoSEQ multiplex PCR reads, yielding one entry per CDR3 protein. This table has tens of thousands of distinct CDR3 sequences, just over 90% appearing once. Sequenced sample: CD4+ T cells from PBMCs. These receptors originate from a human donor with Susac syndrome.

CDR3 bases: TGTGCCAGCAGTTTAAACCAGGGGGCCCGGGAGACCCAGTACTTC. Residues: CASSLNQGARETQYF. The V call is TRBV28, the J call TRBJ2-5, with TRBD1 identical over 8 bases. Unmatched junction bases numbered 7, after V lost 2 bases and J lost 5 bases. The CDR3 is 15 amino acids. Germline V gene sequence: CDR1 MDHEN, CDR2 SYDVKM.

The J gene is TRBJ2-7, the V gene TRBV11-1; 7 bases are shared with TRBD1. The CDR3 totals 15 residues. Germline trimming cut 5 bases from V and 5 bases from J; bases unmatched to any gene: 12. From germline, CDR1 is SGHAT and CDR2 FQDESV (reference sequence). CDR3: CASSLSTGSINEQYF. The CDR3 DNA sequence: TGTGCCAGCAGCCTGTCGACAGGGAGTATCAACGAGCAGTACTTC.

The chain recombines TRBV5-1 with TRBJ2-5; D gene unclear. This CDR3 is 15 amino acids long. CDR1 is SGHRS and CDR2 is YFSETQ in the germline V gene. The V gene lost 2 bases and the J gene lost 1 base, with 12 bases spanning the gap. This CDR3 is CASSFGFGLQETQYF. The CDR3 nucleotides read TGCGCCAGCAGCTTTGGGTTCGGCCTCCAAGAGACCCAGTACTTC. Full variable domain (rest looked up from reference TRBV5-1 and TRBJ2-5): KAGVTQTPRYLIKTRGQQVTLSCSPISGHRSVSWYQQTPGQGLQFLFEYFSETQRNKGNFPGRFSGRQFSNSRSEMNVSTLELGDSALYLCASSFGFGLQETQYFGPGTRLLVL.

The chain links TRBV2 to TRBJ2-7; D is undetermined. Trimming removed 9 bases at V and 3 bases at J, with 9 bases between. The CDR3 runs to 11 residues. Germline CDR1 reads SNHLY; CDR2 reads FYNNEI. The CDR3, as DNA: TGTGCCAGTACCCATCACTACGAGCAGTACTTC. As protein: CASTHHYEQYF.

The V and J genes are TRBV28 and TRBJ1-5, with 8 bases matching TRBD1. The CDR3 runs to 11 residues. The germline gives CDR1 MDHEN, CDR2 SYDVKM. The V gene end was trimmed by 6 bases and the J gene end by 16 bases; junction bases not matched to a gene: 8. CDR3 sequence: CASSRQGPVHF. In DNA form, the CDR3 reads TGTGCCAGCAGCCGACAGGGGCCGGTACATTTT.

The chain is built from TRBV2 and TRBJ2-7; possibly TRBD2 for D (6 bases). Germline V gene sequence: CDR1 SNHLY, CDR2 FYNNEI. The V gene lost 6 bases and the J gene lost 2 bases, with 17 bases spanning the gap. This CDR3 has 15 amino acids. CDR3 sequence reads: CASRERRDPTYEQYF. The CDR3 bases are TGTGCCAGCAGGGAAAGGAGGGACCCAACCTACGAGCAGTACTTC.

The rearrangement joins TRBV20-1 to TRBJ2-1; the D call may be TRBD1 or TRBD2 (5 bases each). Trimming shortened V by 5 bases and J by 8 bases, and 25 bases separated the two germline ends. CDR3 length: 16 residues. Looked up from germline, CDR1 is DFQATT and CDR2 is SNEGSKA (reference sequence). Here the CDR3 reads CSADNAGTENSDEQFF. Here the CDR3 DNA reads TGCAGTGCTGATAATGCCGGGACGGAAAATTCGGATGAGCAGTTCTTC.

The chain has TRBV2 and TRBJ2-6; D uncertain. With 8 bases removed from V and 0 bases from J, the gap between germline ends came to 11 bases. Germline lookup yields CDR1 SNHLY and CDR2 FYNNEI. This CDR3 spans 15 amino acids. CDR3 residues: CASEWSDSGANVLTF. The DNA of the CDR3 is TGTGCCAGCGAGTGGTCCGACTCTGGGGCCAACGTCCTGACTTTC.

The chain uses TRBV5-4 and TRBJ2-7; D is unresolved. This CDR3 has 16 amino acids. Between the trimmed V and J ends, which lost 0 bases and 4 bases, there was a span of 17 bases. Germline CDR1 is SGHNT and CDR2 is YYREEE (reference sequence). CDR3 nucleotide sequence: TGTGCCAGCAGCTTGGCCTCAACAACCCCCGATTACGAGCAGTACTTC. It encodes CASSLASTTPDYEQYF.

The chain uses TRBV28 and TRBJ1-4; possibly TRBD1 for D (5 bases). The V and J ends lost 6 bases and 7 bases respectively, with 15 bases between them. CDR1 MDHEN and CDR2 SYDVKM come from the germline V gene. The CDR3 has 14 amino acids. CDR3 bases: TGTGCCAGCAGACCTGGGGCGATTGGTGAAAAACTGTTTTTT. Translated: CASRPGAIGEKLFF.

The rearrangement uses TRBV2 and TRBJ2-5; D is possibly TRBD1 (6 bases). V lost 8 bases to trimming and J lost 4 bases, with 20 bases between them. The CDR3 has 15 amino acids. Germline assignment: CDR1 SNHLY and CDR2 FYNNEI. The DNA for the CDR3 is TGTGCCAGCGCCGAGCCAGGGGACCAAGGAGAGACCCAGTACTTC. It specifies CASAEPGDQGETQYF.

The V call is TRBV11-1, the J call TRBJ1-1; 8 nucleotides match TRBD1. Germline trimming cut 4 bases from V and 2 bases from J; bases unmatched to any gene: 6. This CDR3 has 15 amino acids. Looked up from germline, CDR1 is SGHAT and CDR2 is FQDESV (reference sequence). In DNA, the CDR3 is TGTGCCAGCAGCTCCCGGACAGGGCCAAACACTGAAGCTTTCTTT. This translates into CASSSRTGPNTEAFF.

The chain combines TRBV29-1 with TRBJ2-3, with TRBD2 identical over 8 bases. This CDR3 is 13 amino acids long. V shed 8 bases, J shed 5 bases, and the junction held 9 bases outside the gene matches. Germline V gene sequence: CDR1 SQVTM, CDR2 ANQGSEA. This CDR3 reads CSTGLAGGDTQYF. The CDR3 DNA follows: TGCAGCACCGGACTAGCAGGTGGAGATACGCAGTATTTT.

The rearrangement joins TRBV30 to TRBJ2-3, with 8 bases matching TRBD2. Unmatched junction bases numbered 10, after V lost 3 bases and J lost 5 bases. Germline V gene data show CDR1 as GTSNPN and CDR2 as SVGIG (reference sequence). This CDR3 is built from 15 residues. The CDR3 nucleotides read TGTGCCTGGAGCGGAACTAGCGGTTGGAGAGATACGCAGTATTTT. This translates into CAWSGTSGWRDTQYF.

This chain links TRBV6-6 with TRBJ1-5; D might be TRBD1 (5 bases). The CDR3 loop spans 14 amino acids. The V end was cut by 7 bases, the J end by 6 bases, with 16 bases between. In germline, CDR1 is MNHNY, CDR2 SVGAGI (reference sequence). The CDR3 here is CASIPGQSGQPQHF. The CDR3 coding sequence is TGTGCCAGCATCCCGGGGCAGAGCGGTCAGCCCCAGCATTTT.

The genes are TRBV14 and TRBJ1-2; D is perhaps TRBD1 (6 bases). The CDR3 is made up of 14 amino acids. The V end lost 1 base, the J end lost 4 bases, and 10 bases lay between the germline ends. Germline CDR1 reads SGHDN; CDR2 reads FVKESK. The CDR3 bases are TGTGCCAGCAGCCAAGCACAGGGAATCTATGGCTACACCTTC. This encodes CASSQAQGIYGYTF.

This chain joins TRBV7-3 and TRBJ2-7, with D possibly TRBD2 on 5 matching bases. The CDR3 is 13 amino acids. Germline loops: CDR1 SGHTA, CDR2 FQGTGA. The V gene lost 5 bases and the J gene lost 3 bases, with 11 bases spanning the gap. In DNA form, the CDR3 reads TGTGCCAGCAGCCCCTCACGGGACTACGAGCAGTACTTC. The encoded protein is CASSPSRDYEQYF. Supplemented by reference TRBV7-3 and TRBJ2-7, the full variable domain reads GAGVSQTPSNKVTEKGKYVELRCDPISGHTALYWYRQSLGQGPEFLIYFQGTGAADDSGLPNDRFFAVRPEGSVSTLKIQRTERGDSAVYLCASSPSRDYEQYFGPGTRLTVT.

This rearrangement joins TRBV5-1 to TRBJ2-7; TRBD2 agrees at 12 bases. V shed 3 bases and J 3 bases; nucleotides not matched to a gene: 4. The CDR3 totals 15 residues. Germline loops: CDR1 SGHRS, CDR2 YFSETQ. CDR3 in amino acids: CASSWTSGENYEQYF. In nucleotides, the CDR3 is TGCGCCAGCAGCTGGACTAGCGGGGAAAACTACGAGCAGTACTTC.

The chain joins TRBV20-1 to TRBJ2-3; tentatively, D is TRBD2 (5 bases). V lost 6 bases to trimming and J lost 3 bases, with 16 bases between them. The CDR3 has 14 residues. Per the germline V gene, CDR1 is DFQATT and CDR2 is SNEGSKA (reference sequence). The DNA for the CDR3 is TGCAGTGCCCCGGACTTGTTAGGGACAGATACGCAGTATTTT. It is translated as CSAPDLLGTDTQYF.

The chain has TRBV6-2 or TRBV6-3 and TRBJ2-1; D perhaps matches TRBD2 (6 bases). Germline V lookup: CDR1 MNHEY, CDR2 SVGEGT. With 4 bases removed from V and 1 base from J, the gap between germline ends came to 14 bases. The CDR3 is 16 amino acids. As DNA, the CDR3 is TGTGCCAGCAGTTCGGGTGTTGGAGGGTCCTACAATGAGCAGTTCTTC. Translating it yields CASSSGVGGSYNEQFF.

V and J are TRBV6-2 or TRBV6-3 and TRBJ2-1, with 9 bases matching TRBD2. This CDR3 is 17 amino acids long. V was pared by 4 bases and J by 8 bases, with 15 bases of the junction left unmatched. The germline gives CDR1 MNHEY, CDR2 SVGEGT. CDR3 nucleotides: TGTGCCAGCAGTTCTAATATCCTAGCGGGGAAGTGGGATGAGCAGTTCTTC. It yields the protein CASSSNILAGKWDEQFF.

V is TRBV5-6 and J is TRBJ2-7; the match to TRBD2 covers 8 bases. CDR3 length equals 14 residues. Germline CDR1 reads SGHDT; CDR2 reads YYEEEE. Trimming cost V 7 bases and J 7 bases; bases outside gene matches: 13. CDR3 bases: TGTGCCAGCGTCTGGCGGGGGGCATCGCGAGAGCAGTACTTC. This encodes CASVWRGASREQYF.

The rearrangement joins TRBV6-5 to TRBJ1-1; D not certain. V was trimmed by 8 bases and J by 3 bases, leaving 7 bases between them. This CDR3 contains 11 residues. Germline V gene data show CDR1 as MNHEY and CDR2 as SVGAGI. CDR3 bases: TGTGCCAGCCAGAGGGACACTGAAGCTTTCTTT. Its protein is CASQRDTEAFF.

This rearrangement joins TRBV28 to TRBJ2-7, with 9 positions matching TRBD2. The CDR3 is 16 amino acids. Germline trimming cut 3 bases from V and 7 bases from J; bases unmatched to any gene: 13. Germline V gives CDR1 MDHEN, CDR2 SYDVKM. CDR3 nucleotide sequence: TGTGCCAGCAGTTTCTCCCGGACTAGCGCGGAGAGAGAGCAGTACTTC. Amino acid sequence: CASSFSRTSAEREQYF.